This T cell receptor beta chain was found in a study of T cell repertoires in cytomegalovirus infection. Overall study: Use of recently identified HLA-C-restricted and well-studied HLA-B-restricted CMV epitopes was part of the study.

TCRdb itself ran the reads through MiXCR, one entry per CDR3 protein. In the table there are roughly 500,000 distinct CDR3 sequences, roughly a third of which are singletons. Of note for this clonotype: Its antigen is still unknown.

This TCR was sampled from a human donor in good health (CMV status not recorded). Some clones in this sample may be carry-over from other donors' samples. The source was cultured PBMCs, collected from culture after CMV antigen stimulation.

In DNA form, the CDR3 reads TGTGCCAGCAGCTCAGTAAAGGTGCAGGGGCAACCTTACGAGCAGTACTTC. This sequence encodes CASSSVKVQGQPYEQYF. The rearrangement uses TRBV27 and TRBJ2-7; perhaps TRBD1 as D (6 bases). Germline values: CDR1 MNHEY, CDR2 SMNVEV (reference sequence). This CDR3 has 17 residues. V was pared by 6 bases and J by 4 bases, with 25 bases between.